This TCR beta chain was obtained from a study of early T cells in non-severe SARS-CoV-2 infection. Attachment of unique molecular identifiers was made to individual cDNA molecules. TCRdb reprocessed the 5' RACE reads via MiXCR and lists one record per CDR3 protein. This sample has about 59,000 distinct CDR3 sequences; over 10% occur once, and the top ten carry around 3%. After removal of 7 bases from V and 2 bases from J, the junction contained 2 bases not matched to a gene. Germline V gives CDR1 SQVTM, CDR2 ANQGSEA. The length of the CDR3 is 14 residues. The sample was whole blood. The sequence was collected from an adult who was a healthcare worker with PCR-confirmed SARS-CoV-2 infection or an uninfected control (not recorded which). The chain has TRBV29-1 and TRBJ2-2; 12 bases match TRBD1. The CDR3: CSGGTGGNTGELFF. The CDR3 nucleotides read TGCAGCGGAGGGACAGGGGGCAACACCGGGGAGCTGTTTTTT.